This T cell receptor (beta chain) was identified during a study of blood T cells in healthy people across ages (dated by TCRdb to between 2014 and 2017). Context from the whole study: Template switching captured roughly one uniquely barcoded TCR beta cDNA molecule per two T cells in model experiments. To track age-related changes in TCR beta repertoire diversity, the study relied on deep sequencing normalized with unique cDNA molecular identifiers. For two donors (one aged 18 to 30 and one aged 80 or older), the study analyzed two additional independent replicas of 1 million unique cDNA reads from the same blood draw. The donors were divided into four age groups: young (average around 16 years), middle-aged (approximately 42), aged (approximately 62) and long-lived (about 79). To avoid experimental bias, donors of different ages were randomly spread across the sequencing lanes. Beyond this particular receptor, the publication reports: Because donor CMV infection status was unknown, age-related changes in expanded clonotypes were potentially confounded. As age increased, observed TCR beta diversity per million T cells dropped in a roughly linear way, and a significant reduction was already evident by age 40. Compared with the aged group, the long-lived group had more naive CD4+ T cells, fewer expanded clones and increased TCR diversity, a pattern suggesting age selection. A strong correlation was found between observed TCR beta diversity and the percentage of naive T cells measured by flow cytometry. Bulk unsorted PBMC profiling prevented conclusive comparison of naive and antigen-experienced compartments. Estimates of total diversity based on one million sequenced T cells were considered lower bounds and underestimates.

This clonotype was seen more than once but under ten times. Its antigen is not yet known. No base quality information exists; no much larger clone differs at one position. According to the germline V gene, CDR1 reads MNHEY and CDR2 reads SVGEGT. Counted from cysteine to phenylalanine, this CDR3 has 14 amino acids. Only the CDR3 DNA stays, 42 bases, in frame from base 1. V is shortened by 11 bases, J by 7 bases, and the region joining them spans 21 bases. Systemically healthy Caucasian individuals from Russia, 35 to 50 in total and aged about 6 to 95 years, were included as donors. About 10 milliliters of peripheral blood were drawn from each donor into EDTA-treated Vacutainer tubes. Ficoll-Paque density-gradient centrifugation was used to isolate PBMCs, with at least 6 million per sample. Total RNA was extracted from PBMCs with Trizol reagent, with at least 5 micrograms obtained per sample. For every donor, flow cytometry on a PBMC aliquot measured the percentage of naive CD45RAhigh/CD27high T cells.

Receptor amplification or capture employed 5' RACE. TCRdb names Illumina HiSeq 2500 as the instrument used. A second PCR of 7 to 11 cycles was run with a J-beta primer mix and a sample-barcoded 5' primer. A template-switch 5' adaptor carrying 12 random nucleotides introduced a unique molecular identifier onto each TCR beta cDNA molecule. Each sample yielded at least 3 million CDR3-containing paired-end reads. First-strand cDNA synthesis was performed from all RNA using the Mint cDNA synthesis kit, with priming by a TRBC-specific oligonucleotide. After uracil-DNA glycosylase treatment, a first 18-cycle PCR used universal primers M1SS and BC2_uni_R on all cDNA. The study's own analysis went as follows. For normalization, 1 million high-quality reads were randomly selected from each sample, with every read carrying a distinct molecular identifier. Reads sharing molecular identifiers were discarded rather than binned into consensus sequences. MiTCR, run with a Q25 quality threshold and the strictest error-elimination algorithm, handled CDR3 identification, clonotype clustering and error correction. A nonparametric unseen species model with Euler transformation was used to estimate lower-bound total TCR beta diversity. In TCRdb, the public reads were trimmed at Q25 with fastp and aligned with MiXCR, with productive beta chains retained. Rows with a matching CDR3 protein are joined into one entry that keeps the most common DNA and genes. V and J calls and clone size were set by TCRdb, not the authors. For this sample there are some 1.4 million distinct CDR3 sequences; 42% appear just once. The ten most abundant clones make up 7.9% of the sample.

Material: blood. The sequence was collected from a woman aged 18-29 years in good health. The V and J segments used are TRBV6-2 or TRBV6-3 and TRBJ1-5; the D gene is possibly TRBD1, with 5 bases matching. The nucleotide sequence reads as follows: TGTGCCGGGGGATGGGGCCCTCGAAACCAGCCCCAGCATTTT. The encoded protein is CAGGWGPRNQPQHF.